This passage covers 29 T cell receptor beta chains from one sample sequenced in a study of T cell clones after liver transplantation. Repertoires were generated with immunoSEQ multiplex PCR, while TCRdb's copy carries only in-frame clones and drops some. In the table there are tens of thousands of clones, 86% of which are singletons. The starting material was CD8+ T cells from blood, obtained 12 months after liver transplant. These receptor sequences come from a human patient who received a liver transplant. Some T cells could come from the graft donor.

The chain joins TRBV5-1 to TRBJ2-5; 9 nucleotides match TRBD1. The germline gives CDR1 SGHRS, CDR2 YFSETQ. There are 16 residues in the CDR3. The V gene end was trimmed by 4 bases and the J gene end by 4 bases; junction bases not matched to a gene: 11. CDR3 bases: TGCGCCAGCAGCCTGGGACAGGGAAGGAAAGGAGAGACCCAGTACTTC. The encoded protein is CASSLGQGRKGETQYF. The variable domain in full, completed from reference TRBV5-1 and TRBJ2-5, reads KAGVTQTPRYLIKTRGQQVTLSCSPISGHRSVSWYQQTPGQGLQFLFEYFSETQRNKGNFPGRFSGRQFSNSRSEMNVSTLELGDSALYLCASSLGQGRKGETQYFGPGTRLLVL.

In this sample, this clone turned up a few times. The chain carries TRBV9 and TRBJ2-5, with D tentatively TRBD2 (6 bases). The CDR3 contains 15 residues. Trimming pared 1 base from V and 1 base from J, leaving 11 bases between. The germline V gene has CDR1 SGDLS and CDR2 YYNGEE. The CDR3, as DNA: TGTGCCAGCAGCGTAATGGGGGGTTTCCAAGAGACCCAGTACTTC. It encodes CASSVMGGFQETQYF.

The chain employs TRBV6-5 and TRBJ2-1, with a possible D match to TRBD2 (5 bases). In germline, CDR1 is MNHEY, CDR2 SVGAGI. V dropped 4 bases and J dropped 3 bases, with 16 bases sitting between them. The CDR3 spans 16 residues. CDR3 sequence (DNA): TGTGCCAGCAGTTCCCCCCTGCGCGGGTACTACAATGAGCAGTTCTTC. Amino acids: CASSSPLRGYYNEQFF.

The chain carries TRBV7-9 and TRBJ2-1; possibly TRBD2 for D (6 bases). The CDR3 loop spans 13 amino acids. V was clipped by 3 bases and J by 9 bases, with 12 bases between them. Germline V gene lookup returns CDR1 SEHNR and CDR2 FQNEAQ (reference sequence). The CDR3 loop reads CASSFPLEGEQFF. DNA of the CDR3: TGTGCCAGCAGCTTTCCCCTGGAGGGTGAGCAGTTCTTC.

V is TRBV7-9 and J is TRBJ1-4; 8 bases align to TRBD1. V gave up 4 bases and J gave up 6 bases; unmatched junction bases: 4. In germline, CDR1 is SEHNR, CDR2 FQNEAQ (reference sequence). This CDR3 has 14 amino acids. The CDR3 bases are TGTGCCAGCAGCTCCCTGACAGGGGATGAAAAACTGTTTTTT. The encoded protein is CASSSLTGDEKLFF.

V is TRBV5-1 and J is TRBJ2-5; perhaps TRBD1 as D (5 bases). The germline V gene has CDR1 SGHRS and CDR2 YFSETQ. V was cut by 1 base and J by 2 bases, with 15 bases left in between. CDR3 length equals 16 residues. This CDR3 reads CASSLSPGSPQETQYF. The CDR3 DNA is TGCGCCAGCAGCTTGAGTCCAGGGTCCCCACAAGAGACCCAGTACTTC.

The V gene is TRBV4-2, the J gene TRBJ2-5; perhaps TRBD2 as D (6 bases). Between the trimmed V and J ends, which lost 5 bases and 4 bases, there was a span of 20 bases. Germline V gene lookup returns CDR1 LGHNA and CDR2 YNFKEQ. The CDR3 spans 16 residues. This chain's CDR3 is CASSLEGGWGRETQYF. In nucleotides, the CDR3 is TGTGCCAGCAGCTTGGAGGGTGGGTGGGGCCGAGAGACCCAGTACTTC.

V usage is TRBV25-1 and J usage is TRBJ2-1; the D is unclear. The ends were cut back, 8 bases at V and 5 bases at J, with 13 bases in the middle. Germline lookup yields CDR1 MGHDK and CDR2 SYGVNS. The CDR3 is 13 residues long. CDR3 protein: CASGLGFHNEQFF. CDR3 nucleotide sequence: TGTGCCAGCGGATTAGGGTTTCACAATGAGCAGTTCTTC.

This chain uses TRBV5-8 with TRBJ2-6, with no clear D. The CDR3 is 15 amino acids. Germline lookup yields CDR1 SGHTS and CDR2 YDEGEE. V shed 0 bases and J shed 1 base, with 5 bases lying between them. The CDR3 DNA reads TGTGCCAGCAGCTTGGGACTGTCTGGGGCCAACGTCCTGACTTTC. It specifies CASSLGLSGANVLTF.

This sequence joins TRBV28 and TRBJ1-2, with D possibly matching TRBD1 (5 bases). This CDR3 has 14 residues. Germline V gene lookup returns CDR1 MDHEN and CDR2 SYDVKM. The ends were cut back, 3 bases at V and 2 bases at J, with 10 bases in the middle. The CDR3 is CASSLSGSNYGYTF. CDR3 DNA: TGTGCCAGCAGTTTGTCAGGGTCCAACTATGGCTACACCTTC.

V and J are TRBV7-9 and TRBJ2-5; 10 positions match TRBD2. CDR1 and CDR2 from the germline V gene are SEHNR and FQNEAQ (reference sequence). The CDR3 is 15 amino acids. V trimming: 5 bases; J trimming: 4 bases; junction bases outside the gene matches: 7. CDR3 sequence reads: CASSLGLAGAETQYF. As DNA, the CDR3 is TGTGCCAGCAGCCTCGGGCTAGCGGGAGCAGAGACCCAGTACTTC.

The genes are TRBV2 and TRBJ2-7; D gene uncertain. CDR3 size: 14 residues. Trimming removed 3 bases at V and 3 bases at J, with 12 bases between. Germline V lookup: CDR1 SNHLY, CDR2 FYNNEI. Here the CDR3 DNA reads TGTGCCAGCAGTGACCAAAGGTCTGACTACGAGCAGTACTTC. Encoded protein: CASSDQRSDYEQYF.

The chain has TRBV11-2 and TRBJ1-2, with 7 bases aligning to TRBD1. This CDR3 has 15 residues. The germline V gene has CDR1 SGHAT and CDR2 FQNNGV. Trimming at V came to 1 base and at J to 4 bases, leaving 6 bases not matched to a gene. In DNA, the CDR3 is TGTGCCAGCAGCTTAGGGCGGGGACAGATCTATGGCTACACCTTC. Amino acids: CASSLGRGQIYGYTF.

The chain links TRBV21-1 to TRBJ2-7. TRBV21-1 is termed a pseudogene. There are 15 residues in the CDR3. The CDR3 loop reads CASSNFYDRVYEQYF. The CDR3 nucleotides read TGTGCCAGCAGCAATTTCTACGACCGCGTCTACGAGCAGTACTTC.

The chain has TRBV9 and TRBJ1-5, with D unclear. The CDR3 spans 15 residues. V was shortened by 0 bases and J by 2 bases, with 9 bases between the two germline ends. The germline V gene encodes CDR1 SGDLS and CDR2 YYNGEE. The DNA of the CDR3 is TGTGCCAGCAGCGTAGGATCCGGAGGCAATCAGCCCCAGCATTTT. The encoded protein is CASSVGSGGNQPQHF.

The chain combines TRBV7-9 with TRBJ1-1; unclear D gene. The CDR3 has 12 residues. The V end was cut by 5 bases, the J end by 1 base, with 5 bases between. Germline CDR1 is SEHNR and CDR2 is FQNEAQ (reference sequence). The CDR3 bases are TGTGCCAGCAGCCACAGGAACACTGAAGCTTTCTTT. This encodes CASSHRNTEAFF.

The chain uses TRBV27 and TRBJ2-7, with 9 bases that match TRBD2. The CDR3 extends over 14 amino acids. After removal of 3 bases from V and 4 bases from J, the junction contained 4 bases not matched to a gene. CDR1 MNHEY and CDR2 SMNVEV come from the germline V gene (reference sequence). The CDR3 loop is CASSFSGGGYEQYF. The CDR3 region has the DNA TGTGCCAGCAGTTTTAGCGGGGGCGGTTACGAGCAGTACTTC.

The CDR3 sequence is CASTSGPGKSHEQYF. The CDR3, as DNA: TGTGCCAGCACCTCCGGACCAGGGAAAAGTCACGAGCAGTACTTC. The rearrangement uses TRBV7-9 and TRBJ2-7; D perhaps matches TRBD1 (5 bases). V was trimmed by 7 bases and J by 5 bases, leaving 21 bases between them. Per germline, CDR1 SEHNR and CDR2 FQNEAQ (reference sequence). There are 15 residues in the CDR3.

The chain has TRBV11-3 and TRBJ1-5; D unclear. CDR3 length: 13 residues. V gave up 0 bases and J gave up 5 bases, with 5 bases separating them. Germline V gives CDR1 SGHNT, CDR2 YENEEA. The CDR3 reads CASSLESHQPQHF. CDR3 DNA: TGTGCCAGCAGCTTAGAATCGCATCAGCCCCAGCATTTT.

This rearrangement joins TRBV29-1 to TRBJ2-3; the D gene is possibly TRBD2 (6 bases). Trimming took 5 bases from V and 10 from J, leaving 10 bases between them. The CDR3 sequence is 10 residues long. CDR1 SQVTM and CDR2 ANQGSEA come from the germline V gene. In DNA, the CDR3 is TGCAGCGTTCAGGGACTCGCGCAGTATTTT. This encodes CSVQGLAQYF.

The rearrangement uses TRBV27 and TRBJ2-7, with D hard to call. V was shortened by 2 bases and J by 7 bases, with 9 bases between the two germline ends. CDR3 length: 12 amino acids. The germline gives CDR1 MNHEY, CDR2 SMNVEV (reference sequence). CDR3: CASSLGPGEQYF. In nucleotides, the CDR3 is TGTGCCAGCAGTTTAGGCCCTGGGGAGCAGTACTTC.

The chain employs TRBV6-5 and TRBJ2-7; D remains unclear. CDR1 and CDR2 from the germline V gene are MNHEY and SVGAGI. Trimming removed 0 bases from V and 8 bases from J, with 5 bases in between. There are 11 residues in the CDR3. The CDR3 is CASSYSRQQYF. CDR3 DNA: TGTGCCAGCAGTTACTCCCGCCAGCAGTACTTC.

This chain links TRBV1 with TRBJ2-1; the table's TRBD2 call for D was not verified on the DNA. TRBV1 represents a pseudogene. The CDR3 runs 20 residues. The CDR3 DNA reads as TGCACCAGCAGCCAAGCCCTAGCGGGAGGTACACAAAGCTCCTACAATGAGCAGTTCTTC. This sequence encodes CTSSQALAGGTQSSYNEQFF.

The CDR3 region is CASYETGGEETQYF. Here the CDR3 DNA reads TGTGCCAGCTATGAGACAGGGGGTGAAGAGACCCAGTACTTC. This sequence joins TRBV28 and TRBJ2-5; TRBD1 matches at 9 bases. Losses at the gene ends were 8 bases for V and 3 bases for J; bases not matched to a gene: 7. The CDR3 is 14 residues long. Germline V gene sequence: CDR1 MDHEN, CDR2 SYDVKM. The whole variable domain, filled in from reference TRBV28 and TRBJ2-5, reads DVKVTQSSRYLVKRTGEKVFLECVQDMDHENMFWYRQDPGLGLRLIYFSYDVKMKEKGDIPEGYSVSREKKERFSLILESASTNQTSMYLCASYETGGEETQYFGPGTRLLVL.

CDR3 sequence (DNA): TGTGCCAGCAGCCCATGGGACCTGGAGATTAAGACCCCTGGAAACACCATATATTTT. Translating gives CASSPWDLEIKTPGNTIYF. The V call is TRBV11-2, the J call TRBJ1-3, with a weak D call TRBD1 (5 bases). With 5 bases removed from V and 2 bases from J, the gap between germline ends came to 25 bases. CDR1 is SGHAT and CDR2 is FQNNGV in the germline V gene. The CDR3 runs to 19 residues.

V and J are TRBV4-1 and TRBJ2-1, with D perhaps given as TRBD1 or TRBD2 (5 bases each). Germline-derived CDR1 and CDR2 are MGHRA and YSYEKL. The CDR3 runs 18 residues. Trimming shortened V by 4 bases and J by 1 base, and 20 bases separated the two germline ends. CDR3: CASSLPPRDRVSYNEQFF. The CDR3 DNA follows: TGCGCCAGCAGCCTACCCCCCCGGGACCGAGTTTCCTACAATGAGCAGTTCTTC.

This clone turned up a few times. The genes are TRBV7-6 and TRBJ2-7, with unresolved D. The CDR3 runs to 13 residues. With 6 bases removed from V and 4 bases from J, the gap between germline ends came to 13 bases. The V gene's germline CDR1 is SGHVS and CDR2 FNYEAQ. DNA of the CDR3: TGTGCCAGCAGTCCAGAGGTCGGTTACGAGCAGTACTTC. As protein: CASSPEVGYEQYF. The variable domain in full, with the rest retrieved from reference TRBV7-6 and TRBJ2-7, is GAGVSQSPRYKVTKRGQDVALRCDPISGHVSLYWYRQALGQGPEFLTYFNYEAQQDKSGLPNDRFSAERPEGSISTLTIQRTEQRDSAMYRCASSPEVGYEQYFGPGTRLTVT.

This clone appeared once. The chain is built from TRBV2 and TRBJ2-1, with 9 bases that match TRBD1. The J segment lost 4 bases and the V segment lost 6 bases, leaving 7 bases of the junction unmatched. This CDR3 comprises 15 residues. Germline CDR1 SNHLY, CDR2 FYNNEI. The CDR3 is CASSPGTGFYNEQFF. The CDR3 coding sequence is TGTGCCAGCAGCCCCGGGACAGGGTTTTACAATGAGCAGTTCTTC. Using reference TRBV2 and TRBJ2-1 for the parts outside the CDR3, the full variable domain is EPEVTQTPSHQVTQMGQEVILRCVPISNHLYFYWYRQILGQKVEFLVSFYNNEISEKSEIFDDQFSVERPDGSNFTLKIRSTKLEDSAMYFCASSPGTGFYNEQFFGPGTRLTVL.

The CDR3 DNA follows: TGTGCCAGTAGTGAGGGAGGGATGGGCAATCAGCCCCAGCATTTT. Its translation: CASSEGGMGNQPQHF. The chain links TRBV19 to TRBJ1-5; D is undetermined. The germline V and J ends were trimmed by 5 bases and 2 bases, with 13 bases remaining between them. The CDR3 extends over 15 amino acids. Looked up from germline, CDR1 is LNHDA and CDR2 is SQIVND (reference sequence).